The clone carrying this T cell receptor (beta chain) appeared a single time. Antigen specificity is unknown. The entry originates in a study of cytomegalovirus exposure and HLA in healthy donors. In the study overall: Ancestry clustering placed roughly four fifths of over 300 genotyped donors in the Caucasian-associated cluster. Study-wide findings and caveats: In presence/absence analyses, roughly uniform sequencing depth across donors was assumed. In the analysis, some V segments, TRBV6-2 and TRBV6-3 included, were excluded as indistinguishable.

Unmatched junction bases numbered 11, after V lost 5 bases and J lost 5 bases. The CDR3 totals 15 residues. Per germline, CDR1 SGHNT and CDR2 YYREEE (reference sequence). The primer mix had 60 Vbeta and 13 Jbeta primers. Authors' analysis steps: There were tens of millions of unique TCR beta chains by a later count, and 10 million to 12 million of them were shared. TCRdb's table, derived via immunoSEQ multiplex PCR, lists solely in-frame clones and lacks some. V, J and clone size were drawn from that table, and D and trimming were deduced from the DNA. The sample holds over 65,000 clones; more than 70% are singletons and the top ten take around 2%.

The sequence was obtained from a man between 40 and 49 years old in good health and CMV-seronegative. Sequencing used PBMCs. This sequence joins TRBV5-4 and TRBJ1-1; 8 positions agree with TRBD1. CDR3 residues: CASSLISGGGTEAFF. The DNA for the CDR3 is TGTGCCAGCAGTCTGATTTCAGGGGGCGGAACTGAAGCTTTCTTT.